These 30 T cell receptor beta chains were sequenced from one sample in a study of PD-L1 blockade in urothelial cancer. Libraries were prepared by immunoSEQ multiplex PCR; TCRdb keeps only in-frame clonotypes and omits some of them. This sample has approximately 24,000 clones; 87% occur once, and the top ten carry around 3.3%. This specimen consisted of PBMCs, obtained around atezolizumab (anti-PD-L1) treatment. These TCRs come from a man aged 45-60 years with urothelial cancer.

The rearrangement joins TRBV9 to TRBJ2-1; tentatively, D is TRBD2 (6 bases). Deletions cut 3 bases from V and 0 bases from J, with 16 bases between. The CDR3 is 17 residues long. Germline V gives CDR1 SGDLS, CDR2 YYNGEE. The CDR3 is CASSARREPSSYNEQFF. CDR3 DNA: TGTGCCAGCAGCGCCAGGAGGGAACCGAGCTCCTACAATGAGCAGTTCTTC.

CDR3 in amino acids: CASSSGTRSYNEQFF. The DNA for the CDR3 is TGTGCCAGCAGCTCCGGGACTAGGTCCTACAATGAGCAGTTCTTC. The V call is TRBV11-3, the J call TRBJ2-1, with TRBD2 matching 8 bases. V lost 4 bases and J lost 1; bases outside the gene matches: 3. Germline CDR1 SGHNT, CDR2 YENEEA. This CDR3 spans 15 amino acids.

The rearrangement joins TRBV5-5 to TRBJ2-5; D remains unclear. V was clipped by 4 bases and J by 0 bases, with 4 bases between them. CDR1 and CDR2 from the germline V gene are SGHKS and YYEKEE (reference sequence). The CDR3 is 12 amino acids. The CDR3 sequence is CASSPYQETQYF. For the CDR3, the DNA is TGTGCCAGCAGCCCTTACCAAGAGACCCAGTACTTC.

This chain links TRBV11-2 with TRBJ2-7, with D possibly being TRBD1 (6 bases). From germline, CDR1 is SGHAT and CDR2 FQNNGV. The CDR3 has 15 residues. Trimming left V 5 bases short and J 2 bases short, with 16 bases between. CDR3 coding DNA: TGTGCCAGCAGCCCGCGTACAGGGTTACCCTACGAGCAGTACTTC. Protein sequence: CASSPRTGLPYEQYF.

The genes are TRBV7-7 and TRBJ2-7; 8 bases map to TRBD1. The CDR3 has 13 residues. V was pared by 5 bases and J by 3 bases, with 3 bases of the junction left unmatched. Germline CDR1 SSHAT, CDR2 FNYEAQ (reference sequence). The CDR3 region has the DNA TGTGCCAGCAGCCTAGGGACAGGCTACGAGCAGTACTTC. Translation: CASSLGTGYEQYF.

The chain links TRBV27 to TRBJ2-1; TRBD2 matches 10 bases. With V trimmed by 3 bases and J by 9 bases, 8 bases remained unmatched. CDR3 length equals 15 residues. The germline V gene has CDR1 MNHEY and CDR2 SMNVEV (reference sequence). In DNA form, the CDR3 reads TGTGCCAGCAGTTTTGACAGCGGGAGGGCCTTTGAGCAGTTCTTC. Amino acid sequence: CASSFDSGRAFEQFF.

The V and J genes are TRBV25-1 and TRBJ1-6; D perhaps matches TRBD1 (5 bases). This CDR3 is built from 17 residues. The V gene's germline CDR1 is MGHDK and CDR2 SYGVNS. The germline V and J ends were trimmed by 1 base and 2 bases, with 12 bases remaining between them. The CDR3 DNA reads as TGTGCCAGCAGTGAATTTATCAGGGAACCCTATAATTCACCCCTCCACTTT. This translates into CASSEFIREPYNSPLHF.

The genes are TRBV30 and TRBJ1-3; D perhaps matches TRBD1 (6 bases). The CDR3 is 14 residues long. Germline CDR1 is GTSNPN and CDR2 is SVGIG (reference sequence). Trimming cost V 0 bases and J 4 bases, with 10 bases left between them. CDR3 nucleotides: TGTGCCTGGAGTGTCCAAGGGGGAGGAAACACCATATATTTT. Translation gives CAWSVQGGGNTIYF.

V usage is TRBV5-6 and J usage is TRBJ2-7; D not certain. Germline V lookup: CDR1 SGHDT, CDR2 YYEEEE. The CDR3 contains 13 residues. V was shortened by 4 bases and J by 7 bases, with 15 bases between the two germline ends. CDR3 loop: CASSPRQEYEQYF. CDR3 nucleotide sequence: TGTGCCAGCAGCCCACGCCAAGAGTATGAGCAGTACTTC.

The rearrangement links TRBV7-2 to TRBJ2-3; 9 bases align to TRBD1. The CDR3 has 16 amino acids. Germline V gene data show CDR1 as SGHTA and CDR2 as FQGNSA. V dropped 5 bases and J dropped 6; count of bases not matched to a gene: 12. The CDR3 nucleotides are TGTGCCAGCAGCCCGCCGGGACAGGGTTGGGAGGATACGCAGTATTTT. Amino acid sequence: CASSPPGQGWEDTQYF.

The chain has TRBV25-1 and TRBJ2-7; TRBD1 agrees at 9 bases. The CDR3 loop spans 13 amino acids. Germline lookup yields CDR1 MGHDK and CDR2 SYGVNS. The J segment lost 5 bases and the V segment lost 4 bases, leaving 3 bases of the junction unmatched. The CDR3 is CASSGQGVNEQYF. Written as DNA, the CDR3 is TGTGCCAGCAGTGGACAGGGGGTCAACGAGCAGTACTTC.

This clone is medium-sized by share. This rearrangement joins TRBV28 to TRBJ2-1, with 8 positions matching TRBD2. The CDR3 extends over 18 amino acids. Germline CDR1 MDHEN, CDR2 SYDVKM. Losses at the gene ends were 5 bases for V and 0 bases for J; bases not matched to a gene: 12. The CDR3 DNA is TGTGCCAGCAGTCCCAGGGGTAGCGGGACCGGCTCCTACAATGAGCAGTTCTTC. Its protein product is CASSPRGSGTGSYNEQFF.

This clone has just a few counts. CDR3 residues: CASTRGSEAFF. The DNA of the CDR3 is TGTGCCAGCACCAGAGGGAGTGAAGCTTTCTTT. The chain couples TRBV9 to TRBJ1-1, with no clear D. The V gene's germline CDR1 is SGDLS and CDR2 YYNGEE. CDR3 length: 11 amino acids. Trimming left V 6 bases short and J 7 bases short, with 10 bases between.

Points on this clone: One end of the junction fails to match germline, which may point to a read error. For the CDR3, the DNA is TGTGCCAGTGGTATGGGGGCACGGGGCATTCAGTACTTC. Its protein product is CASGMGARGIQYF. The chain combines TRBV19 with TRBJ2-4, with D tentatively TRBD1 (6 bases). CDR3 length equals 13 residues. Germline V gives CDR1 LNHDA, CDR2 SQIVND (reference sequence).

The chain uses TRBV7-8 and TRBJ1-5, with TRBD1 matching over 7 bases. There are 13 residues in the CDR3. J lost 4 bases, V lost 6 bases, and 3 bases had no gene match. CDR1 SGHVS and CDR2 FQNEAQ come from the germline V gene. The CDR3 DNA reads as TGTGCCAGCAGACAGGGGAGTAATCAGCCCCAGCATTTT. Translation: CASRQGSNQPQHF.

The chain recombines TRBV6-4 with TRBJ2-2, with D perhaps matching TRBD1 (6 bases). CDR1 and CDR2 from the germline V gene are MRHNA and SNTAGT. This CDR3 region has 15 residues. V was cut by 4 bases and J by 5 bases, with 14 bases left in between. CDR3 sequence (DNA): TGTGCCAGCAGTGTAGGGGGAAAGGCGACCGGGGAGCTGTTTTTT. It encodes CASSVGGKATGELFF.

V and J are TRBV27 and TRBJ1-1; D remains unclear. Germline CDR1 is MNHEY and CDR2 is SMNVEV (reference sequence). The CDR3 totals 15 residues. The V end was cut by 0 bases, the J end by 0 bases, with 8 bases between. The CDR3 bases are TGTGCCAGCAGTTTATCGGCGGGAATGAACACTGAAGCTTTCTTT. Amino acid sequence: CASSLSAGMNTEAFF.

DNA for the CDR3: TGTGCCAGCAGTTTCTTCCGCCGGGACTTGGGAGACAATGAGCAGTTCTTC. Its translation is CASSFFRRDLGDNEQFF. This chain uses TRBV28 with TRBJ2-1, with a possible D match to TRBD2 (6 bases). The CDR3 totals 17 residues. Looked up from germline, CDR1 is MDHEN and CDR2 is SYDVKM. V was clipped by 3 bases and J by 5 bases, with 20 bases between them.

This clone is a singleton in its sample. This chain joins TRBV7-9 and TRBJ2-2; 7 positions match TRBD2. Germline loops: CDR1 SEHNR, CDR2 FQNEAQ (reference sequence). This CDR3 contains 16 residues. Trimming cost V 4 bases and J 1 base; bases outside gene matches: 6. CDR3 sequence reads: CASSSRQRENTGELFF. CDR3 nucleotides: TGTGCCAGCAGCTCTCGTCAGCGGGAGAACACCGGGGAGCTGTTTTTT.

The chain joins TRBV5-8 to TRBJ2-1, with 13 bases aligning to TRBD2. The CDR3 extends over 15 amino acids. The germline CDR1 and CDR2 sequences are SGHTS and YDEGEE. J gave up 10 bases and V 0 bases, and 4 bases lay outside the gene matches. This CDR3 reads CASSLGTSGRGEQFF. The CDR3 region has the DNA TGTGCCAGCAGCTTGGGGACTAGCGGGAGAGGAGAGCAGTTCTTC.

This sequence joins TRBV6-1 and TRBJ2-7; TRBD1 matches at 10 bases. The CDR3 loop spans 13 amino acids. J was trimmed by 6 bases and V by 6 bases; bases with no gene match: 5. Germline V gene lookup returns CDR1 MNHNS and CDR2 SASEGT. CDR3 in amino acids: CASRGTGVIEQYF. Written as DNA, the CDR3 is TGTGCCAGCAGGGGGACAGGGGTCATCGAGCAGTACTTC.

This clone was recorded only once. The rearrangement uses TRBV6-5 and TRBJ2-1, with 7 positions matching TRBD1. This CDR3 contains 14 residues. Trimming took 10 bases from V and 10 from J; bases not matched to a gene: 16. Germline CDR1 and CDR2: MNHEY and SVGAGI. The CDR3: CATRPGTALGEQFF. CDR3 nucleotides: TGTGCCACGCGTCCCGGGACAGCTTTAGGCGAGCAGTTCTTC.

This clone showed up just once. The chain combines TRBV29-1 with TRBJ2-7; D possibly corresponds to TRBD1 (6 bases). Germline V gives CDR1 SQVTM, CDR2 ANQGSEA. Trimming shortened V by 1 base and J by 2 bases, and 9 bases separated the two germline ends. This CDR3 is 13 amino acids long. The chain's CDR3 is CSVEGTETYEQYF. The CDR3 DNA sequence: TGCAGCGTTGAAGGGACAGAGACCTACGAGCAGTACTTC.

Sample share makes this clone medium-sized (0.01 to 0.1%). V gene TRBV29-1 combines with J gene TRBJ2-2; TRBD1 matches 11 bases. V was pared by 7 bases and J by 0 bases, with 13 bases of the junction left unmatched. This CDR3 contains 18 residues. CDR1 and CDR2 from the germline V gene are SQVTM and ANQGSEA. The CDR3 reads CSARIRTGGFANTGELFF. The CDR3 region has the DNA TGCAGCGCCCGGATTCGGACAGGGGGCTTCGCGAACACCGGGGAGCTGTTTTTT.

J is TRBJ2-2 and V is TRBV19; the match to TRBD2 covers 7 bases. J gave up 7 bases and V 2 bases, and 7 bases lay outside the gene matches. Germline V CDR1 and CDR2: LNHDA, SQIVND (reference sequence). CDR3 length: 15 residues. This CDR3 is CASSIRGSGHGELFF. CDR3 nucleotide sequence: TGTGCCAGTAGTATACGAGGTAGCGGGCACGGGGAGCTGTTTTTT.

This clone was observed a few times. V gene TRBV6-1 combines with J gene TRBJ1-2; TRBD1 is a possible D gene (5 bases). Trimming stripped 2 bases from V and 12 bases from J, with 19 bases between. CDR3 length equals 14 residues. In germline, CDR1 is MNHNS, CDR2 SASEGT. CDR3 nucleotides: TGTGCCAGCAGTGAACTGGGACCAGGGCGGGGAAACACCTTC. It yields the protein CASSELGPGRGNTF.

The V and J genes are TRBV5-1 and TRBJ2-3; 7 nucleotides align to TRBD1. The CDR3 runs 16 residues. CDR1 SGHRS and CDR2 YFSETQ come from the germline V gene. The V gene end was trimmed by 0 bases and the J gene end by 0 bases; junction bases not matched to a gene: 4. The CDR3 DNA reads as TGCGCCAGCAGCTTGGGGGACAGTTTAAGCACAGATACGCAGTATTTT. This codes for CASSLGDSLSTDTQYF.

V is TRBV5-6 and J is TRBJ1-2; D gene uncertain. Germline-derived CDR1 and CDR2 are SGHDT and YYEEEE. Trimming pared 0 bases from V and 3 bases from J, leaving 3 bases between. The CDR3 length is 12 residues. This CDR3 reads CASSLAYYGYTF. The CDR3 DNA reads TGTGCCAGCAGCTTGGCCTACTATGGCTACACCTTC.

This clone occurred once. The genes are TRBV4-3 and TRBJ2-1; D is uncertain. The CDR3 has 14 residues. The V gene lost 4 bases and the J gene lost 0 bases, with 7 bases spanning the gap. CDR1 is LGHNA and CDR2 is YSLEER in the germline V gene. CDR3 amino acids: CASSLSSSYNEQFF. The CDR3 nucleotides are TGCGCCAGCAGCCTTTCCAGCTCCTACAATGAGCAGTTCTTC.

The gene calls are TRBV14 and TRBJ1-4; the match to TRBD1 covers 8 bases. This CDR3 comprises 18 residues. Germline CDR1 reads SGHDN; CDR2 reads FVKESK. J was trimmed by 4 bases and V by 1 base; bases with no gene match: 11. The CDR3 sequence is CASSQGVTGTGINEKLFF. CDR3 DNA sequence: TGTGCCAGCAGCCAAGGGGTTACCGGGACAGGTATTAATGAAAAACTGTTTTTT.